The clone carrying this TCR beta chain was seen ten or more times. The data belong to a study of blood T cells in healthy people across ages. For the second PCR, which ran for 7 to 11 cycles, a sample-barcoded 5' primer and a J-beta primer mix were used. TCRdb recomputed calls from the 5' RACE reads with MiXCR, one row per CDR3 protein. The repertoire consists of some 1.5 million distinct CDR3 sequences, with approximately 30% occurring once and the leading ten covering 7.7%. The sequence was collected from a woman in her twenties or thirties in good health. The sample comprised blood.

CDR3 residues: CSAYRQSSTDTQYF. The DNA of the CDR3 is TGCAGTGCTTACCGACAGTCTAGCACAGATACGCAGTATTTT. The chain combines TRBV20-1 with TRBJ2-3, with D possibly matching TRBD1 (5 bases). Germline CDR1 reads DFQATT; CDR2 reads SNEGSKA (reference sequence). This CDR3 is 14 amino acids long. Trimming removed 5 bases from V and 0 bases from J, with 12 bases in between.